This note documents a single T cell receptor beta chain sequence. The data are from a study of technical replicates of blood from several donors. Sequencing used immunoSEQ multiplex PCR; TCRdb keeps in-frame clones, though not all of them. Altogether about 82,000 clones are present, roughly 93% being singletons, with the ten largest covering around 0.4%. The sample taken for sequencing was T cells isolated from PBMCs. The clonotype originates from a human donor in good health.

The CDR3 DNA reads as TGCGCCAGCAAACAGGGTGGAGGAGAAAAACTGTTTTTT. It translates to CASKQGGGEKLFF. The chain is built from TRBV4-3 and TRBJ1-4; a weak D match, TRBD1 (6 bases). From germline, CDR1 is LGHNA and CDR2 YSLEER. The CDR3 loop spans 13 amino acids. Trimming stripped 7 bases from V and 8 bases from J, with 14 bases between.